These T cell receptor beta chains were read from a single sample in a study of early T cells in non-severe SARS-CoV-2 infection. TCRdb used MiXCR to reprocess the 5' RACE reads, holding one entry per CDR3 protein. The sample carries about 55,000 distinct CDR3 sequences, 14% to 15% recorded once. This specimen consisted of whole blood, obtained at baseline. The receptor source for this set is an adult who was a healthcare worker with PCR-confirmed SARS-CoV-2 infection or an uninfected control (not recorded which). CDR3s include the opening cysteine and the closing phenylalanine or tryptophan. The order of the fields is D gene, V gene, J gene, CDR3 length, clone size, CDR3 protein, CDR3 DNA. A D gene is named only where the DNA matches it firmly. Clone size is stated in some rows and not others, as once, few, many or a class when expanded.

NA	TRBV20-1	TRBJ2-3	14	many	CSAFLSRGTDTQYF	TGCAGTGCTTTCTTATCGAGGGGCACAGATACGCAGTATTTT
NA	TRBV11-2	TRBJ2-4	17	few	CASSLVQTGGPKNIQYF	TGTGCCAGCAGCTTAGTCCAAACTGGGGGTCCCAAAAACATTCAGTACTTC
TRBD1	TRBV12-3/TRBV12-4	TRBJ2-5	16	few	CASSFDRGRKQETQYF	TGTGCCAGCAGTTTCGACAGGGGGCGGAAGCAAGAGACCCAGTACTTC
NA	TRBV7-7	TRBJ2-5	14	once	CASSSSGDQETQYF	TGTGCTAGCAGCTCATCAGGGGATCAAGAGACCCAGTACTTC
TRBD2	TRBV4-1	TRBJ2-5	16	few	CASSQLGGGGPLTQYF	TGCGCCAGCAGCCAATTAGGCGGCGGGGGACCTTTGACCCAGTACTTC
NA	TRBV20-1	TRBJ2-1	11	few	CSAESGNEQFF	TGCAGTGCGGAGAGTGGGAATGAGCAGTTCTTC
NA	TRBV2	TRBJ1-2	16	few	CASSEALWAGQSGYTF	TGTGCCAGCAGTGAAGCGCTTTGGGCCGGCCAGAGCGGCTACACCTTC
NA	TRBV18	TRBJ2-3	14	few	CASSPGLYTDTQYF	TGTGCCAGCTCACCGGGACTCTACACAGATACGCAGTATTTT
NA	TRBV27	TRBJ2-7	13	few	CASSFLSSYEQYF	TGTGCCAGCAGTTTTCTCTCCTCCTACGAGCAGTACTTC
NA	TRBV13	TRBJ1-2	15	few	CASSLGRDKTYGYTF	TGTGCCAGCAGCTTAGGCCGGGACAAAACCTATGGCTACACCTTC
NA	TRBV4-1	TRBJ1-5	18	NA	CASSVRPGTAAGHQPQHF	TGCGCCAGCAGCGTTCGTCCCGGGACGGCAGCGGGGCACCAGCCCCAGCATTTT
TRBD1	TRBV6-2/TRBV6-3	TRBJ2-7	15	few	CASRDRDRGSYEQYF	TGTGCCAGCAGAGACCGGGACAGGGGGTCGTACGAGCAGTACTTC
NA	TRBV11-2	TRBJ2-7	14	many	CASRPILQAYEQYF	TGTGCCAGCAGGCCGATCTTGCAGGCTTACGAGCAGTACTTC
NA	TRBV13	TRBJ2-3	16	NA	CASSPTGLGGTDTQYF	TGTGCCAGCAGTCCAACCGGACTGGGGGGCACAGATACGCAGTATTTT
NA	TRBV5-5	TRBJ1-1	13	NA	CASTLQANTEAFF	TGTGCCAGCACCCTACAAGCAAACACTGAAGCTTTCTTT
NA	TRBV7-9	TRBJ2-1	14	NA	CASSFPLGVDEQFF	TGTGCCAGCAGCTTCCCGCTAGGGGTCGATGAGCAGTTCTTC
NA	TRBV11-2	TRBJ1-1	14	few	CASSSIRGNTEAFF	TGTGCCAGCAGTTCGATAAGGGGGAACACTGAAGCTTTCTTT
NA	TRBV7-9	TRBJ2-5	15	NA	CASIRTGNRGETQYF	TGTGCCAGCATCCGAACAGGGAATAGAGGGGAGACCCAGTACTTC
TRBD1	TRBV5-1	TRBJ2-2	15	many	CASSPITGVSGELFF	TGCGCCAGCAGCCCAATCACAGGGGTTTCCGGGGAGCTGTTTTTT
TRBD1	TRBV5-1	TRBJ2-3	15	few	CASSYKQGRTDTQYF	TGCGCCAGCAGCTATAAACAGGGGCGCACAGATACGCAGTATTTT
NA	TRBV27	TRBJ2-7	14	few	CASSLRRGPYEQYF	TGTGCCAGCAGTTTAAGACGGGGGCCCTACGAGCAGTACTTC
TRBD1	TRBV18	TRBJ2-2	15	few	CASSPPGQGNGELFF	TGTGCCAGCTCACCACCCGGACAGGGAAACGGGGAGCTGTTTTTT
NA	TRBV5-6	TRBJ2-1	13	many	CASSLGPDLAQFF	TGTGCCAGCAGCTTGGGCCCTGATCTCGCGCAGTTCTTC
TRBD2	TRBV12-5	TRBJ2-7	15	many	CASEASGGPPREQYF	TGTGCTAGTGAGGCTAGCGGGGGGCCGCCCCGAGAGCAGTACTTC